The 24 T cell receptor beta chains below all came from one sample that was sequenced in a study of tumor and adjacent non-tumor tissue in lung cancer. TCRbeta libraries were built with three rounds of nested PCR, modified from ARM-PCR. TCRdb reprocessed the multiplex PCR reads via MiXCR and lists one record per CDR3 protein. Among about 110,000 distinct CDR3 sequences listed, 75% were seen once. No cell sorting was done before RNA was extracted from the tissue. The sample comprised lung tumor tissue. Receptor source: an older woman with non-small cell lung cancer.

In regard to this clonotype: A much larger clone lies one base from this, so it may be a read error. As the CDR3 is not closed by the conserved phenylalanine or tryptophan, this likely results from a read error. This chain connects TRBV4-1 to TRBJ2-7, with no clear D. V was trimmed by 5 bases and J by 2 bases, leaving 10 bases between them. The CDR3 sequence is 13 residues long. Germline V gene sequence: CDR1 MGHRA, CDR2 YSYEKL. The DNA for the CDR3 is TGCGCCAGCAGCTTGGGGTTCCCCTACGAGCAGTACTAC. Its protein is CASSLGFPYEQYY.

Regarding this clonotype: At one boundary the junction diverges from the germline segment, which might be a read error. The V and J genes are TRBV29-1 and TRBJ2-1, with D tentatively TRBD2 (5 bases). CDR3 length: 16 residues. Germline V CDR1 and CDR2: SQVTM, ANQGSEA. CDR3 loop: CSAEGVRETDYNEQFF. The CDR3 nucleotides are TGCAGCGCTGAAGGTGTGAGGGAAACCGACTACAATGAGCAGTTCTTC.

On this clonotype: The junction departs from germline at one end; a sequencing error may be responsible. The V call is TRBV4-3, the J call TRBJ2-2, with 7 bases aligning to TRBD2. The length of the CDR3 is 16 residues. Germline loops: CDR1 LGHNA, CDR2 YSLEER. In nucleotides, the CDR3 is TGTGCCAGCAGCCAAGGCCCAGCGGGAAACACCTGGGAGCTGTTTTTT. This translates into CASSQGPAGNTWELFF.

The V call is TRBV28, the J call TRBJ1-5; D is possibly TRBD1 (6 bases). The CDR3 spans 13 residues. Trimming left V 8 bases short and J 4 bases short, with 12 bases between. Germline values: CDR1 MDHEN, CDR2 SYDVKM. The CDR3 loop reads CASSDRRNQPQHF. Here the CDR3 DNA reads TGTGCCAGCTCAGACAGGAGGAATCAGCCCCAGCATTTT.

Worth noting for this clonotype: The CDR3 does not end in the conserved phenylalanine or tryptophan, so this is likely a read error. DNA for the CDR3: TGTGCCAGCAGTCCCCAACAAATGAACACTGAAGCTTTCATC. It yields the protein CASSPQQMNTEAFI. The gene calls are TRBV28 and TRBJ1-1; unclear D gene. The CDR3 is 14 residues long. Looked up from germline, CDR1 is MDHEN and CDR2 is SYDVKM. Deletions cut 5 bases from V and 0 bases from J, with 10 bases between.

Regarding this clonotype: The junction does not match germline at one end; this may be a read error. The rearrangement links TRBV11-3 to TRBJ1-4; maybe TRBD1 (5 bases). CDR3 size: 17 residues. CDR1 and CDR2 from the germline V gene are SGHNT and YENEEA. The CDR3 spells CARSFDSRGATNEKLFF. The CDR3 DNA is TGTGCCAGGAGCTTTGACAGCCGTGGTGCAACTAATGAAAAACTGTTTTTT. Based on the CDR3 plus reference TRBV11-3 and TRBJ1-4, the full variable domain is EAGVVQSPRYKIIEKKQPVAFWCNPISGHNTLYWYLQNLGQGPELLIRYENEEAVDDSQLPKDRFSAERLKGVDSTLKIQPAELGDSAVYLCARSFDSRGATNEKLFFGSGTQLSVL.

A note on this clonotype: A read error may account for a junction end that differs from germline. V usage is TRBV4-3 and J usage is TRBJ2-1; 12 bases match TRBD2. CDR1 LGHNA and CDR2 YSLEER come from the germline V gene. The CDR3 covers 17 residues. In DNA, the CDR3 is TGCGCCAACAGCCCAGCCGCGACTAGCGGGAGTCTTGACGAGCAATTCTTC. This sequence encodes CANSPAATSGSLDEQFF.

Notes on this clonotype: A junction end diverges from the germline sequence, so it may reflect a read error. The rearrangement uses TRBV11-2 and TRBJ2-2; either TRBD1 or TRBD2 may supply D (7 bases each). The germline gives CDR1 SGHAT, CDR2 FQNNGV. The CDR3 extends over 17 amino acids. The CDR3 is CTGSSPQGGRNTGELFF. The CDR3 DNA reads TGTACCGGCAGCTCTCCCCAGGGGGGGCGGAACACCGGGGAACTGTTTTTT.

Points on this clonotype: This may be a read error, as it is one base from a much larger clone. The rearrangement links TRBV6-5 to TRBJ2-1; D not certain. Germline V gives CDR1 MNHEY, CDR2 SVGAGI. The CDR3 consists of 14 residues. The CDR3 reads CASSYSGVGYEQIF. In DNA, the CDR3 is TGTGCCAGCAGTTACAGTGGGGTGGGATATGAGCAGATCTTC.

This clonotype was seen a few times. The rearrangement joins TRBV28 to TRBJ1-5, with a weak D call TRBD1 (6 bases). The germline V gene encodes CDR1 MDHEN and CDR2 SYDVKM. The CDR3 consists of 13 residues. Trimming shortened V by 6 bases and J by 6 bases, and 12 bases separated the two germline ends. CDR3: CASRTTGFQPQHF. The CDR3 DNA is TGTGCCAGCAGAACAACAGGGTTTCAGCCCCAGCATTTT.

As for this clonotype: A much larger clone lies one base from this, so it may be a read error. This sequence joins TRBV10-2 and TRBJ2-5; D tentatively reads TRBD1 or TRBD2 (6 bases each). The CDR3 length is 14 residues. V lost 7 bases, J lost 5 bases, and 17 bases lay in between. Germline CDR1 reads WSHSY; CDR2 reads SAAADI. CDR3 residues: CASNTGSAGETQYF. CDR3 sequence (DNA): TGCGCCAGCAATACAGGGAGCGCGGGGGAGACCCAGTACTTC.

This clonotype was observed once. A much more abundant neighbour one base away suggests this may be a read error. The chain recombines TRBV12-5 with TRBJ2-1, with D unclear. Germline V lookup: CDR1 LGHNT, CDR2 FRNRAP. The CDR3 loop spans 13 amino acids. CDR3 protein: CVSGLSGDNEQFF. CDR3 DNA sequence: TGTGTTAGTGGTTTGTCGGGTGACAATGAGCAGTTCTTC. The entire variable domain, with the rest obtained from reference TRBV12-5 and TRBJ2-1, is as follows: DARVTQTPRHKVTEMGQEVTMRCQPILGHNTVFWYRQTMMQGLELLAYFRNRAPLDDSGMPKDRFSAEMPDATLATLKIQPSEPRDSAVYFCVSGLSGDNEQFFGPGTRLTVL.

Ten or more counts support this clonotype. This chain joins TRBV4-1 and TRBJ1-5; the D gene is possibly TRBD1 (5 bases). CDR3 length: 15 residues. CDR1 and CDR2 from the germline V gene are MGHRA and YSYEKL. V lost 0 bases and J lost 4, with 10 bases in between. The DNA for the CDR3 is TGCGCCAGCAGCCAAGATCGGGCAGGGAATCAGCCCCAGCATTTT. Its protein is CASSQDRAGNQPQHF.

This clonotype is a singleton in its sample. The junction departs from germline at one end; a sequencing error may be responsible. The chain carries TRBV6-5 and TRBJ2-3; D is unclear. The CDR3 contains 13 residues. Germline loops: CDR1 MNHEY, CDR2 SVGAGI. The CDR3 region is CASSYPDTITQYF. DNA for the CDR3: TGTGCAAGCAGTTACCCCGACACAATTACGCAGTATTTT.

This clonotype was seen once. A much larger clone differs from this one at a single base, so this may be a read error. The rearrangement joins TRBV6-5 to TRBJ2-1; the match to TRBD2 covers 7 bases. Trimming cost V 6 bases and J 4 bases; bases outside gene matches: 6. The CDR3 runs to 14 residues. CDR1 and CDR2 (germline): MNHEY, SVGAGI. CDR3 sequence reads: CASRREGGYNEQFF. CDR3 nucleotides: TGTGCCAGCAGGAGGGAGGGAGGGTACAATGAGCAGTTCTTC.

At least ten counts were recorded for this clonotype. The V gene is TRBV11-2, the J gene TRBJ2-5, with D possibly being TRBD1 (7 bases). With 0 bases removed from V and 4 bases from J, the gap between germline ends came to 15 bases. Germline V gene data show CDR1 as SGHAT and CDR2 as FQNNGV. CDR3 length equals 16 residues. CDR3 in amino acids: CASSLEWYRGGETQYF. The CDR3 region has the DNA TGTGCCAGCAGCTTAGAATGGTACAGGGGAGGAGAGACCCAGTACTTC.

This clonotype was seen many times. The genes are TRBV6-6 and TRBJ1-2, with D uncertain. The germline V gene encodes CDR1 MNHNY and CDR2 SVGAGI (reference sequence). V gave up 5 bases and J gave up 3 bases, with 13 bases separating them. CDR3 length: 14 residues. DNA of the CDR3: TGTGCCAGCAGTGTTGATCGGGCCGACTATGGCTACACCTTC. Translated, it gives CASSVDRADYGYTF.

With respect to this clonotype: The germline gene is not matched at one end of the junction; a read error may be the cause. V is TRBV11-3 and J is TRBJ2-7; D may be TRBD2 (5 bases). TRBJ2-1 matches the DNA end more closely, so the J call is doubtful. This CDR3 contains 14 residues. The germline gives CDR1 SGHNT, CDR2 YENEEA. CDR3 bases: TGTACCAGTAGCTTAGATACGGGAACCTACGAGCAGTTCTTC. Translation gives CTSSLDTGTYEQFF.

With regard to this clonotype: A much larger clone is a single base away; this may be a read error. CDR3 nucleotides: TGCAGTGCTAGAAAGGGCCATACCTACGTGCAGTACTTC. This sequence encodes CSARKGHTYVQYF. V and J are TRBV20-1 and TRBJ2-7; unclear D gene. Germline CDR1 reads DFQATT; CDR2 reads SNEGSKA (reference sequence). This CDR3 is 13 amino acids long.

With regard to this clonotype: A much more abundant neighbour one base away suggests this may be a read error. The rearrangement joins TRBV29-1 to TRBJ2-2; D possibly corresponds to TRBD1 (7 bases). The CDR3 covers 15 residues. Germline V gene sequence: CDR1 SQVTM, CDR2 ANQGSEA. CDR3: CCVERSGGNTGELFF. The CDR3 DNA reads TGCTGCGTTGAGAGGTCAGGGGGGAATACCGGGGAGCTGTTTTTT.

On this clonotype: The CDR3 end shows no conserved phenylalanine or tryptophan, and so a read error is likely. The rearrangement joins TRBV6-6 to TRBJ2-7; tentatively, D is TRBD1 or TRBD2 (5 bases each). V was pared by 5 bases and J by 3 bases, with 17 bases between. Per the germline V gene, CDR1 is MNHNY and CDR2 is SVGAGI (reference sequence). The CDR3 consists of 15 residues. CDR3 DNA sequence: TGTGCCAGCAGTCACCATACTGGGGGAGACTACGAGCAGTACATC. It is translated as CASSHHTGGDYEQYI.

This chain uses TRBV5-6 with TRBJ1-2; unclear D gene. The germline V gene has CDR1 SGHDT and CDR2 YYEEEE. With 4 bases removed from V and 4 bases from J, the gap between germline ends came to 14 bases. CDR3 length: 14 amino acids. The CDR3 loop is CASSMVRAAYGYTF. As DNA, the CDR3 is TGTGCCAGCAGCATGGTGAGGGCGGCCTATGGCTACACCTTC.

Comment on this clonotype: The CDR3 does not end in the conserved phenylalanine or tryptophan, so this is likely a read error. The DNA for the CDR3 is TGTGCCAACATCGATAGCGGGAAGAATGAGCAGTTCCTC. It yields the protein CANIDSGKNEQFL. J is TRBJ2-1 and V is TRBV6-2 or TRBV6-3, with TRBD2 matching over 8 bases. V lost 10 bases to trimming and J lost 7 bases; unmatched junction nucleotides: 9. CDR1 is MNHEY, CDR2 SVGEGT, per germline. CDR3 size: 13 residues.

A word on this clonotype: It may be a read error: a sequence one base away is much more abundant. This chain links TRBV4-3 with TRBJ1-5, with 7 bases identical to TRBD1. The J call may be wrong; the DNA end is better matched by TRBJ2-3. Germline V gene lookup returns CDR1 LGHNA and CDR2 YSLEER. This CDR3 spans 17 amino acids. CDR3 protein: CASSQDTGDSFYQPQYF. The CDR3 DNA follows: TGCGCCAGCAGCCAAGATACTGGGGACAGTTTTTATCAGCCCCAGTATTTT.